These T cell receptor beta chains were read from a single sample in a study of blood T cells in healthy people across ages. TCRdb redid the calling of the 5' RACE reads with MiXCR, one entry per CDR3 protein. The sample lists 780,000 or so distinct CDR3 sequences; more than 50% were seen once. The sample consisted of blood. Receptors were obtained from a man aged 35 to 55 in good health. Each CDR3 is given with its conserved first and last residue. A D gene is named only where the DNA matches it firmly. Size is omitted from some rows. Given values are once, few, many or a class for expanded clones.

>TRBV20-1|NA|few|TRBJ2-5
CSATPFDGSRGETQYF
TGCAGTGCTACCCCGTTTGATGGGTCGAGGGGGGAGACCCAGTACTTC
>TRBV9|NA|NA|TRBJ2-5
CASSVVSGGEQYF
TGTGCCAGCAGCGTAGTTAGTGGAGGGGAGCAGTACTTC
>TRBV20-1|TRBD2|NA|TRBJ2-7
CSARGVGGSYEQYF
TGCAGTGCTCGGGGGGTGGGCGGCTCCTACGAGCAGTACTTC
>TRBV7-2|TRBD1|NA|TRBJ1-2
CASSVGGRVDGYTF
TGTGCCAGCAGCGTAGGGGGCAGGGTCGATGGCTACACCTTC
>TRBV29-1|NA|few|TRBJ1-2
CSVDSLVYGYTF
TGCAGCGTTGATTCGTTGGTCTATGGCTACACCTTC
>TRBV9|NA|few|TRBJ2-7
CASSSGSGYEQYF
TGTGCCAGCAGTTCGGGGAGCGGCTACGAGCAGTACTTC
>TRBV3-1|NA|NA|TRBJ2-1
CASSQGAHEQFF
TGTGCCAGCAGCCAAGGGGCGCATGAGCAGTTCTTC
>TRBV9|TRBD1|NA|TRBJ1-2
CASSVGTVDGYTF
TGTGCCAGCAGCGTCGGGACAGTCGATGGCTACACCTTC
>TRBV27|TRBD1|few|TRBJ2-7
CASSSRTGSSYEQYF
TGTGCCAGCAGTTCCCGGACAGGATCCTCCTACGAGCAGTACTTC
>TRBV29-1|NA|NA|TRBJ2-1
CSVRMGQGYNEQFF
TGCAGCGTTCGCATGGGCCAGGGCTACAATGAGCAGTTCTTC
>TRBV20-1|NA|NA|TRBJ1-2
CSARDTSANYSYTF
TGCAGTGCTAGAGACACCTCAGCTAACTATAGCTACACATTC
>TRBV7-9|TRBD1|NA|TRBJ2-3
CASSSGQGGGDTQYF
TGTGCCAGCAGCTCGGGACAGGGAGGAGGAGATACGCAGTATTTT
>TRBV9|NA|NA|TRBJ2-6
CASSVGGQGTSGANVLTF
TGTGCCAGCAGCGTAGGTGGGCAGGGAACCTCTGGGGCCAACGTCCTGACTTTC
>TRBV6-5|TRBD2|NA|TRBJ2-3
CATRLAGGQDTQYF
TGTGCCACCAGACTAGCGGGAGGGCAAGATACGCAGTATTTT
>TRBV3-1|TRBD2|NA|TRBJ2-5
CASSQQVAGFQTQYF
TGTGCCAGCAGCCAACAGGTAGCGGGGTTCCAGACCCAGTACTTC
>TRBV20-1|TRBD2|NA|TRBJ2-1
CSARDFKGLAAFNEQFF
TGCAGTGCTAGAGATTTTAAGGGACTAGCGGCTTTTAATGAGCAGTTCTTC
>TRBV6-6|NA|NA|TRBJ1-2
CASSYSSPISSNYGYTF
TGTGCCAGCAGTTACTCGTCTCCCATAAGTTCTAACTATGGCTACACCTTC
>TRBV27|NA|many|TRBJ2-7
CASGAREGEQYF
TGTGCCAGCGGTGCCAGGGAAGGCGAGCAGTACTTC
>TRBV5-1|NA|few|TRBJ2-5
CASRRGVGFQETQYF
TGCGCCAGCAGACGAGGTGTAGGGTTCCAAGAGACCCAGTACTTC
>TRBV28|NA|NA|TRBJ2-4
CASSPRSGGHGENIQYF
TGTGCCAGCAGTCCTAGGTCCGGAGGACATGGGGAAAACATTCAGTACTTC
>TRBV3-1|TRBD1|NA|TRBJ2-3
CASSQVTGLVDTQYF
TGTGCCAGCAGCCAAGTGACAGGGCTGGTAGATACGCAGTATTTT
>TRBV6-6|NA|NA|TRBJ2-7
CASSYYRDYEQYF
TGTGCCAGCAGTTATTACAGGGACTACGAGCAGTACTTC
>TRBV28|NA|NA|TRBJ2-5
CASSLRQGVQTQYF
TGTGCCAGCAGTTTGCGGCAGGGAGTGCAGACCCAGTACTTC
>TRBV3-1|NA|NA|TRBJ1-1
CASSQTRDYNAEAFF
TGTGCCAGCAGCCAAACCAGGGATTACAACGCTGAAGCTTTCTTT
>TRBV28|NA|many|TRBJ2-3
CASSLTGVRYF
TGTGCCAGCAGTTTAACGGGAGTAAGGTATTTT
>TRBV6-2/TRBV6-3|TRBD2|NA|TRBJ2-3
CASKREGQVVTDTQYF
TGTGCCAGCAAGCGGGAGGGCCAGGTCGTCACAGATACGCAGTATTTT
>TRBV20-1|NA|NA|TRBJ2-1
CSARDLAQGLYNEQFF
TGCAGTGCTAGAGATCTGGCACAGGGCCTCTACAATGAGCAGTTCTTC
>TRBV20-1|NA|few|TRBJ2-3
CSARDGDVNTQYF
TGCAGTGCTAGAGATGGGGACGTGAATACGCAGTATTTT
>TRBV5-1|NA|NA|TRBJ2-1
CASSLGRSRSAYNEQFF
TGCGCCAGCAGCTTGGGCCGGTCAAGATCGGCCTACAATGAGCAGTTCTTC
>TRBV27|TRBD1|NA|TRBJ2-7
CASSKGQGYSYEQYF
TGTGCCAGCAGTAAGGGACAGGGGTACTCCTACGAGCAGTACTTC
>TRBV30|TRBD1|NA|TRBJ1-5
CAWSFTGQGAYQPQHF
TGTGCCTGGAGTTTTACTGGACAGGGGGCATATCAGCCCCAGCATTTT
>TRBV7-2|NA|once|TRBJ1-4
CASSLGPTIGNEKLFF
TGTGCCAGCAGCTTAGGTCCGACAATTGGAAATGAAAAACTGTTTTTT
>TRBV15|NA|NA|TRBJ2-7
CATSNLLGEYEQYF
TGTGCCACCAGCAACCTCCTCGGGGAGTACGAGCAGTACTTC
>TRBV11-3|TRBD2|NA|TRBJ2-3
CASSLESGLAGVVQYF
TGTGCCAGCAGCTTAGAATCGGGCCTAGCGGGAGTGGTGCAGTATTTT
>TRBV29-1|NA|NA|TRBJ1-1
CSVGGFDTEAFF
TGCAGCGTTGGGGGTTTCGACACTGAAGCTTTCTTT
>TRBV12-3/TRBV12-4|TRBD1|few|TRBJ1-5
CASSQQGNQPQHF
TGTGCCAGCAGTCAACAGGGGAATCAGCCCCAGCATTTT